The rows below give T cell receptor beta chains drawn from one sample of a study of Ad26.COV2.S vaccination and SARS-CoV-2 variants. Here immunoSEQ multiplex PCR was the method, and the copy in TCRdb shows in-frame clones only, minus some. Of roughly 320,000 clones listed, roughly 80% were seen once; the top ten hold 2.1%. Sequencing used peripheral blood, obtained in a trial of Ad26.COV2.S vaccine versus placebo. These receptors all stem from a person between 18 and 59 years old who received the Ad26.COV2.S COVID-19 vaccine or a placebo. The CDR3 runs from the conserved cysteine through the conserved F or W. The D gene is left open where the match is weak. The size field is filled for only some rows; it gives once, few, many or a size class.

V gene,J gene,D gene,clone size,CDR3 protein,CDR3 DNA
TRBV27,TRBJ1-1,-,-,CASSRRNANTEAFF,TGTGCCAGCAGTCGCCGGAATGCGAACACTGAAGCTTTCTTT
TRBV3-1/TRBV3-2,TRBJ2-4,-,-,CASSQVAVGAKNIQYF,TGTGCCAGCAGCCAAGTTGCGGTTGGGGCCAAAAACATTCAGTACTTC
TRBV2,TRBJ2-1,-,-,CASSVYNEQFF,TGTGCCAGCAGTGTTTACAATGAGCAGTTCTTC
TRBV28,TRBJ2-1,-,-,CASSTPGEQFF,TGTGCCAGCAGTACACCAGGTGAGCAGTTCTTC
TRBV4-1,TRBJ2-1,-,-,CASSQETAAGPYNEQFF,TGCGCCAGCAGCCAAGAAACAGCGGCAGGCCCCTACAATGAGCAGTTCTTC
TRBV4-1,TRBJ2-1,-,-,CASSQVGVSQIYNEQFF,TGCGCCAGCAGCCAAGTGGGGGTCAGCCAAATCTACAATGAGCAGTTCTTC
TRBV18,TRBJ1-5,-,-,CASSPLHLDQPQHF,TGTGCCAGCTCACCACTCCATCTGGATCAACCCCAGCATTTT
TRBV3-1/TRBV3-2,TRBJ1-2,-,few,CASSQEEGRGYTF,TGTGCCAGCAGCCAAGAAGAAGGCAGAGGCTACACCTTC
TRBV19,TRBJ2-5,TRBD1,-,CASSLGQGEGQETQYF,TGTGCCAGTAGCCTAGGACAGGGCGAGGGCCAAGAGACCCAGTACTTC
TRBV2,TRBJ2-1,-,-,CASSQGYSYNEQFF,TGTGCCAGCAGTCAGGGTTACTCCTACAATGAGCAGTTCTTC
TRBV7-8,TRBJ2-7,-,-,CASSRQPGRSNEQYF,TGTGCCAGCAGCCGGCAGCCAGGGAGAAGTAACGAGCAGTACTTC
TRBV5-4,TRBJ2-5,TRBD2,once,CASSLRERGVETQYF,TGTGCCAGCAGCTTGAGGGAGCGGGGGGTAGAGACCCAGTACTTC
TRBV7-8,TRBJ1-3,TRBD1,-,CASSLVRTGGFSGNTIYF,TGTGCCAGCAGCTTAGTGAGGACAGGTGGTTTCTCTGGAAACACCATATATTTT
TRBV9,TRBJ2-5,-,-,CASRRAGQETQYF,TGTGCCAGCAGGCGGGCGGGGCAAGAGACCCAGTACTTC
TRBV7-9,TRBJ1-1,-,-,CASSKAGDTEAFF,TGTGCCAGCAGTAAGGCAGGGGACACTGAAGCTTTCTTT
TRBV3-1/TRBV3-2,TRBJ2-7,-,-,CASSQDGRLEVLEQYF,TGTGCCAGCAGCCAAGATGGTCGACTCGAGGTCCTCGAGCAGTACTTC
TRBV28,TRBJ2-3,-,few,CASSEGRSTDTQYF,TGTGCCAGCTCCGAGGGCAGGAGTACAGATACGCAGTATTTT
TRBV2,TRBJ2-7,-,-,CAITIYSGYEQYF,TGTGCCATCACAATTTACAGCGGCTACGAGCAGTACTTC
TRBV25-1,TRBJ1-1,TRBD1,-,CASSELPLVRDRGTEAFF,TGTGCCAGCAGTGAATTACCGTTAGTCCGGGACAGGGGGACTGAAGCTTTCTTT
TRBV7-9,TRBJ1-5,-,-,CASSVGGPQHF,TGTGCCAGCAGCGTGGGGGGGCCCCAGCATTTT
TRBV6-5,TRBJ1-2,TRBD1,-,CASSLSGQVNYGYTF,TGTGCCAGCAGCCTTAGCGGACAGGTTAACTATGGCTACACCTTC
TRBV5-1,TRBJ1-1,-,-,CASRPGTPNTEAFF,TGCGCCAGCAGGCCAGGGACCCCGAACACTGAAGCTTTCTTT
TRBV7-2,TRBJ2-7,TRBD2,-,CASGLRAGGLYEQYF,TGTGCCAGCGGCCTAAGGGCGGGGGGACTCTACGAGCAGTACTTC
TRBV24-1,TRBJ2-7,-,few,CATSDLRDKRPDRQYF,TGTGCCACCAGTGATTTGCGGGACAAGAGACCCGATAGGCAGTACTTC
TRBV10-3,TRBJ2-7,-,-,CAISESGGRVYEQYF,TGTGCCATCAGTGAGTCGGGGGGGCGGGTCTACGAGCAGTACTTC
TRBV2,TRBJ2-7,TRBD1,once,CASSEDRGNYEQYF,TGTGCCAGCAGTGAGGACAGGGGAAACTACGAGCAGTACTTC
TRBV15,TRBJ1-2,-,-,CATSSWGGVSTF,TGTGCCACCAGCAGTTGGGGGGGGGTGTCCACCTTC
TRBV7-2,TRBJ1-1,-,-,CASSLMGGPGDTEAFF,TGTGCCAGCAGCTTAATGGGGGGGCCAGGGGACACTGAAGCTTTCTTT
TRBV28,TRBJ1-2,TRBD1,-,CASSWTGGGLYGYTF,TGTGCCAGCAGTTGGACAGGGGGCGGACTCTATGGCTACACCTTC
TRBV7-2,TRBJ2-2,TRBD2,-,CASSLSGGAPGELFF,TGTGCCAGCAGCTTAAGCGGGGGGGCCCCCGGGGAGCTGTTTTTT
TRBV12-3/TRBV12-4,TRBJ1-1,TRBD1,-,CASSADRAEAFF,TGTGCCAGCAGCGCCGACAGGGCTGAAGCTTTCTTT
TRBV12-3/TRBV12-4,TRBJ1-2,-,-,CASSLNNYGYTF,TGTGCCAGCAGTTTAAACAACTATGGCTACACCTTC
TRBV7-9,TRBJ1-2,-,-,CASSLGRVPLYGYTF,TGTGCCAGCAGCTTAGGCAGGGTACCCCTCTATGGCTACACCTTC
TRBV2,TRBJ1-4,-,-,CASSRDHPTNEKLFF,TGTGCCAGCAGTCGGGACCACCCAACTAATGAAAAACTGTTTTTT
TRBV7-6,TRBJ2-7,TRBD2,-,CASSLESSGNYEQYF,TGTGCCAGCAGCTTAGAGAGTAGCGGGAATTACGAGCAGTACTTC
TRBV5-4,TRBJ2-1,TRBD2,once,CASSSGLAGAFYNEQFF,TGTGCCAGCAGCTCAGGACTAGCGGGGGCCTTCTACAATGAGCAGTTCTTC
TRBV5-4,TRBJ2-7,-,once,CASSFSGPTYEQYF,TGTGCCAGCAGCTTTTCAGGGCCAACCTACGAGCAGTACTTC
TRBV7-3,TRBJ2-1,-,-,CASSLDGYEQFF,TGTGCCAGCAGCTTGGACGGGTATGAGCAGTTCTTC
TRBV5-4,TRBJ2-3,-,-,CASSREFTDTQYF,TGTGCCAGCAGCAGGGAGTTCACAGATACGCAGTATTTT
TRBV19,TRBJ2-3,-,many,CASSAGDGYTDTQYF,TGTGCCAGTAGTGCTGGGGACGGATACACAGATACGCAGTATTTT
TRBV10-2,TRBJ1-1,-,-,CASSASQGRFAEAFF,TGCGCCAGCAGTGCCTCCCAGGGAAGGTTCGCTGAAGCTTTCTTT
TRBV11-2,TRBJ2-1,TRBD2,-,CASSPGSGGLYNEQFF,TGTGCCAGCAGTCCAGGTAGCGGGGGCCTCTACAATGAGCAGTTCTTC
TRBV5-1,TRBJ2-7,TRBD2,-,CASSLEGTSGFFSYEQYF,TGCGCCAGCAGCTTGGAGGGTACTAGCGGGTTTTTCTCCTACGAGCAGTACTTC
TRBV4-1,TRBJ2-4,TRBD1,-,CASSHQLRTGGENIQYF,TGCGCCAGCAGCCACCAACTTCGGACAGGGGGGGAAAACATTCAGTACTTC
TRBV19,TRBJ1-1,-,-,CASSIAGVEAFF,TGTGCCAGTAGTATAGCTGGGGTTGAAGCTTTCTTT
TRBV15,TRBJ2-1,TRBD2,-,CATSRDGLGGGAVEQFF,TGTGCCACCAGCAGAGATGGACTAGGCGGGGGGGCAGTTGAGCAGTTCTTC
TRBV6-2/TRBV6-3,TRBJ2-2,TRBD1,-,CASSYFGTGESGGELFF,TGTGCCAGCAGTTACTTTGGGACAGGGGAGAGTGGCGGGGAGCTGTTTTTT
TRBV3-1/TRBV3-2,TRBJ2-5,-,-,CASSQGRGGLEQYF,TGTGCCAGCAGCCAAGGGAGGGGAGGTCTGGAGCAGTACTTC
TRBV18,TRBJ1-3,TRBD1,-,CASSRDSSGNTIYF,TGTGCCAGCTCTCGGGACAGCTCTGGAAACACCATATATTTT
TRBV28,TRBJ2-7,-,-,CASSRHRANSYEQYF,TGTGCCAGCAGTAGACACAGGGCCAACTCCTACGAGCAGTACTTC
TRBV6-5,TRBJ2-2,-,-,CASHRTDSTGELFF,TGTGCCAGCCACAGAACGGATTCCACCGGGGAGCTGTTTTTT
TRBV5-1,TRBJ2-1,-,-,CASRGGNGDEQFF,TGCGCCAGCAGAGGCGGAAATGGCGATGAGCAGTTCTTC
TRBV6-1,TRBJ1-6,-,-,CASSDKQGGGSPLHF,TGTGCCAGCAGTGATAAACAGGGCGGGGGTTCACCCCTCCACTTT
TRBV18,TRBJ1-1,TRBD1,-,CASSLGQGGSMNTEAFF,TGTGCCAGCTCTCTCGGGCAGGGGGGTTCCATGAACACTGAAGCTTTCTTT
TRBV11-2,TRBJ1-6,-,few,CASSLGSYNSPLHF,TGTGCCAGCAGCTTAGGCTCCTATAATTCACCCCTCCACTTT
TRBV30,TRBJ1-2,-,once,CAWVLGHGYTF,TGTGCCTGGGTCCTCGGTCATGGCTACACCTTC
TRBV28,TRBJ2-5,TRBD1,-,CASSPDRGETQYF,TGTGCCAGCAGCCCGGACAGGGGGGAGACCCAGTACTTC
TRBV7-3,TRBJ2-7,-,-,CASSLGSTYEQYF,TGTGCCAGCAGCCTGGGAAGCACCTACGAGCAGTACTTC
TRBV7-8,TRBJ1-1,-,-,CASSLSSNTEAFF,TGTGCCAGCAGCTTATCTAGTAACACTGAAGCTTTCTTT
TRBV28,TRBJ2-7,-,-,CASSLWGGVYEQYF,TGTGCCAGCAGTTTATGGGGCGGGGTTTACGAGCAGTACTTC